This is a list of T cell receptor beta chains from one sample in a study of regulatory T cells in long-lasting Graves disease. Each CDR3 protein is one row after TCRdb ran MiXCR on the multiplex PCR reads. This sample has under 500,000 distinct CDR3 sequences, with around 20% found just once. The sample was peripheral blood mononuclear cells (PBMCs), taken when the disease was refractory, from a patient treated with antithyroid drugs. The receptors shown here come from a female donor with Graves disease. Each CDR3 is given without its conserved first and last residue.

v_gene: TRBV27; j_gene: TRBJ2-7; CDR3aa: ASRSLAGTYEQY
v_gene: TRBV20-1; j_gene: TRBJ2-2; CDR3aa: SARDAGSTGELF
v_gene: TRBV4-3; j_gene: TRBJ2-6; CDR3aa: ASSQDPGPGANVLT
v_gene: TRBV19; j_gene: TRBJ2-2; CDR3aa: ASSITVGNTGELF
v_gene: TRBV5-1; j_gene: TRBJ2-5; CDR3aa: ASSGNQETQY
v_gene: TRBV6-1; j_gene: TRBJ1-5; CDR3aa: ASIPGGADQPQH
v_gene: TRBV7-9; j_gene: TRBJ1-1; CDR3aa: ASSLGGTGNKAF
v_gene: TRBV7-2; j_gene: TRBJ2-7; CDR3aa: ASSFANYEQY
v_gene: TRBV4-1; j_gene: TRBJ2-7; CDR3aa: ASSRLAGAQYEQY
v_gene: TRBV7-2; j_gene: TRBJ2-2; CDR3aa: ASSLGQLLAGELF
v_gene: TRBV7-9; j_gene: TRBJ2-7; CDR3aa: ASTVGAYEQY
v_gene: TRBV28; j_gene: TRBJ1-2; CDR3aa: ATVQGGRDYGYT
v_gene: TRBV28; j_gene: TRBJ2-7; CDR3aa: ASSRTEDSSYEQY
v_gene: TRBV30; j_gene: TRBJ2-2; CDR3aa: AWSVLPGATGELF
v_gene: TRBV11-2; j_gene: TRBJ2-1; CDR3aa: ASSDDPRPDEQF
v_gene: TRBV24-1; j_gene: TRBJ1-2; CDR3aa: ATSEGTNYGYT
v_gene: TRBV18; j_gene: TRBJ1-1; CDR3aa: ASSPLDSSASAF
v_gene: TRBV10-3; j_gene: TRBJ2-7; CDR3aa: AISEARMGNEQY
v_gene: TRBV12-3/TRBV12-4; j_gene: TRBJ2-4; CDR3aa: ASSPPGTTEGDQY
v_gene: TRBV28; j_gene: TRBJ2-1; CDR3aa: ASRSNNEQF
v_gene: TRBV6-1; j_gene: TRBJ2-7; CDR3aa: ASNPYGSPSYEQY
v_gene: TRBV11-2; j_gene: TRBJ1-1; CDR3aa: ASSLDDRKAF
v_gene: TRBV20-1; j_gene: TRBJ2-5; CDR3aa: SASGLGAGSETQY
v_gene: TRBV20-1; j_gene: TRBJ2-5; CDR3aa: SAVTSGTSGRGGKTQY
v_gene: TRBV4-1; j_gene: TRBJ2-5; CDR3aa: ASSHPIEETQY
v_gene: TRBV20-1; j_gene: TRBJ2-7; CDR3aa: SARWLTGVTEQY
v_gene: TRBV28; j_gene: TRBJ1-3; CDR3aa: ASSFDRGPGNTIY
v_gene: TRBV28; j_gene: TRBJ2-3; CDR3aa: ASSLVQGPDTQY
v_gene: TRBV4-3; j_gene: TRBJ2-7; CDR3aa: ASSQEASVYEQY
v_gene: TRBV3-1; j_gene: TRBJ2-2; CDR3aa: ASSRQDGELF
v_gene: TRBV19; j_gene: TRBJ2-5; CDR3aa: ASSPGTRKETQY
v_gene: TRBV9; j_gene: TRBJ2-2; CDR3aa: ASSVVGGELF
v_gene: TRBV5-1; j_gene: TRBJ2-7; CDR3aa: ASSFSSGINEQY
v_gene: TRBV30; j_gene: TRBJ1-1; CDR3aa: AWSRTEAF
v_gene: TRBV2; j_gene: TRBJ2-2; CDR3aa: ASAERASGELF
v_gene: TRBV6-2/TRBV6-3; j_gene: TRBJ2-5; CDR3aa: ASSEDRWLGGETQY
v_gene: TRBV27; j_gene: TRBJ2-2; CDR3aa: ASLPRAGERTGELF
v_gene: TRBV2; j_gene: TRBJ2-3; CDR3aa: ARTGLRESDTQY
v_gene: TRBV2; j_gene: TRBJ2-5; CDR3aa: ASSDVGREQETQY
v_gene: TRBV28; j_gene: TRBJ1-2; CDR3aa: ASSLTPGLGGYT
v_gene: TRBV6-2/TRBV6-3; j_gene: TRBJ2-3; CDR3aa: ASSYCREPPDTQY
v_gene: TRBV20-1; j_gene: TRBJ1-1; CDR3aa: SARGTGLPSTEAF
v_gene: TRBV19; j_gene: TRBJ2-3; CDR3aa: ASSPHLRQGDDTQY